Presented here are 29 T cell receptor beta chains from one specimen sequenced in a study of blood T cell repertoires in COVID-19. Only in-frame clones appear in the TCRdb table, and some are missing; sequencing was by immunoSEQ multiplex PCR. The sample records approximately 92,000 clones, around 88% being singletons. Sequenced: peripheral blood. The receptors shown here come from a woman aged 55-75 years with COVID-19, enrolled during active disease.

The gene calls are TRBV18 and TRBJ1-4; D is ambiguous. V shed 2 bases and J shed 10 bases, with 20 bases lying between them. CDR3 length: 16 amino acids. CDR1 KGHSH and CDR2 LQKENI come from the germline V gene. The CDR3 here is CASSPSPGTAALKLFF. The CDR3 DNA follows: TGTGCCAGCTCACCATCGCCGGGAACTGCTGCTTTAAAACTGTTTTTT. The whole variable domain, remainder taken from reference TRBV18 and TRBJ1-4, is NAGVMQNPRHLVRRRGQEARLRCSPMKGHSHVYWYRQLPEEGLKFMVYLQKENIIDESGMPKERFSAEFPKEGPSILRIQQVVRGDSAAYFCASSPSPGTAALKLFFGSGTQLSVL.

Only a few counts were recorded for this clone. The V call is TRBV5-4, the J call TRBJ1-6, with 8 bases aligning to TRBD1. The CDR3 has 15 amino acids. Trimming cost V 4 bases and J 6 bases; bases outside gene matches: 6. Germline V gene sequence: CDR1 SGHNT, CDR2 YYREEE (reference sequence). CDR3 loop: CASSTDRALNSPLHF. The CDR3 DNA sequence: TGTGCCAGCAGCACGGACAGGGCTCTTAATTCACCCCTCCACTTT. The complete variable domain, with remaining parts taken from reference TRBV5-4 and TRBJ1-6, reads ETGVTQSPTHLIKTRGQQVTLRCSSQSGHNTVSWYQQALGQGPQFIFQYYREEENGRGNFPPRFSGLQFPNYSSELNVNALELDDSALYLCASSTDRALNSPLHFGNGTRLTVT.

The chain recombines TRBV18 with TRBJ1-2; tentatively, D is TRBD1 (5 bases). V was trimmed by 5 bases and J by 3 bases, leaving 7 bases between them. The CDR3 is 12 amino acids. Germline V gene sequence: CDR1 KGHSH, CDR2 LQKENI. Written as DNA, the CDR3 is TGTGCCAGCTCATCGGGGGACTATGGCTACACCTTC. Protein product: CASSSGDYGYTF. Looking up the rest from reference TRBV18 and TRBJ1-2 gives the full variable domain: NAGVMQNPRHLVRRRGQEARLRCSPMKGHSHVYWYRQLPEEGLKFMVYLQKENIIDESGMPKERFSAEFPKEGPSILRIQQVVRGDSAAYFCASSSGDYGYTFGSGTRLTVV.

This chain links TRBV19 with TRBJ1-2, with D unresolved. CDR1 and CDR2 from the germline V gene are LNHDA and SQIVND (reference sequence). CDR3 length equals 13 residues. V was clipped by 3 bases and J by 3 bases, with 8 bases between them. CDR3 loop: CASSMNRDYGYTF. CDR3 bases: TGTGCCAGTAGTATGAACCGGGACTATGGCTACACCTTC.

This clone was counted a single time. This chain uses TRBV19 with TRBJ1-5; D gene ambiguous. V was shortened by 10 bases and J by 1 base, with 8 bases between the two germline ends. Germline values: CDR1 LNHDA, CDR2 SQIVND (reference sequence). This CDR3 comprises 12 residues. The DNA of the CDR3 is TGTGCCACCCAACAGAGCAATCAGCCCCAGCATTTT. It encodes CATQQSNQPQHF.

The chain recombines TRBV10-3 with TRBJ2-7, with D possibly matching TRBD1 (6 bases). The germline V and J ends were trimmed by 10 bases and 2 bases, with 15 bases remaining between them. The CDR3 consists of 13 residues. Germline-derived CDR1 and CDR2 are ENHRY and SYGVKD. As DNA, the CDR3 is TGTGCCACAGGACAGTCGGATACCTACGAGCAGTACTTC. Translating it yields CATGQSDTYEQYF.

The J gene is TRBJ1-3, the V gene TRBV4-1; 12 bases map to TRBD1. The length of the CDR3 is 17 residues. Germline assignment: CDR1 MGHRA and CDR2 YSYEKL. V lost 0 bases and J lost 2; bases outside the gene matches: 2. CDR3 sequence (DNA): TGCGCCAGCAGCCAAGATAGGGACAGGGGGCCTGGAAACACCATATATTTT. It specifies CASSQDRDRGPGNTIYF.

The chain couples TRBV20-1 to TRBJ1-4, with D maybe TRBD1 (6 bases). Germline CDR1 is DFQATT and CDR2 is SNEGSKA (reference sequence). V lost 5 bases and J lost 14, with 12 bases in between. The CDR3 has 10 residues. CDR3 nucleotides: TGCAGTGCTGGACGCCAGGGGCTGTTTTTT. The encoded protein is CSAGRQGLFF.

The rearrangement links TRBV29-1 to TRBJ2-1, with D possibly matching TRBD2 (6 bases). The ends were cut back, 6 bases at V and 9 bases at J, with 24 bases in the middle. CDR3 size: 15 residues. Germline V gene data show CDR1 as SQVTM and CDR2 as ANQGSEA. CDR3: CSVRPPTTQGGEQFF. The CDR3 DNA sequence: TGCAGCGTCCGGCCGCCCACGACGCAGGGAGGTGAGCAGTTCTTC.

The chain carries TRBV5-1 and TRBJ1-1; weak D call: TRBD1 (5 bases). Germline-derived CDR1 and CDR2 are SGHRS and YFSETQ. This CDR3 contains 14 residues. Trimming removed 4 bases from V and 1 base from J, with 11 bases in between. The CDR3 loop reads CASSRFQGNTEAFF. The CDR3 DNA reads TGCGCCAGCAGCAGATTTCAGGGGAACACTGAAGCTTTCTTT.

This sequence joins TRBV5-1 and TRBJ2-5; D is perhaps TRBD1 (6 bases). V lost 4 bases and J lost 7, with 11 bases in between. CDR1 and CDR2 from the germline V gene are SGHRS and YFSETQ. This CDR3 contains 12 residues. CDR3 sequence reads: CASSPDRGTQYF. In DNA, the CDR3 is TGCGCCAGCAGCCCGGACAGAGGGACCCAGTACTTC.

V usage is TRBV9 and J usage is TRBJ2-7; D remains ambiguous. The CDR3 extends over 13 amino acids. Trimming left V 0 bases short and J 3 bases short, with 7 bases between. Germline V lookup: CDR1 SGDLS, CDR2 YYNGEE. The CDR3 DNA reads TGTGCCAGCAGCGTAGCGGTGAGCTACGAGCAGTACTTC. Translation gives CASSVAVSYEQYF.

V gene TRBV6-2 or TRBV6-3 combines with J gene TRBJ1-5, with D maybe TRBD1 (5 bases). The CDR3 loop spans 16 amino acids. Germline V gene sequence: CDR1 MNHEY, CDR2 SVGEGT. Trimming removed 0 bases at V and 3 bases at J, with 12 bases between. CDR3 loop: CASSYSMDIINQPQHF. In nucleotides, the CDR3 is TGTGCCAGCAGTTACTCGATGGACATTATCAATCAGCCCCAGCATTTT.

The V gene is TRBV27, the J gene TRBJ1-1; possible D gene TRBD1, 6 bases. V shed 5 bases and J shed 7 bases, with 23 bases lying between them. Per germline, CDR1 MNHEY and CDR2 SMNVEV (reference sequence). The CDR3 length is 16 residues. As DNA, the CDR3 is TGTGCCAGCAGTCCCCGGGGGGCTCCTAGCCATATTGAAGCTTTCTTT. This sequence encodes CASSPRGAPSHIEAFF.

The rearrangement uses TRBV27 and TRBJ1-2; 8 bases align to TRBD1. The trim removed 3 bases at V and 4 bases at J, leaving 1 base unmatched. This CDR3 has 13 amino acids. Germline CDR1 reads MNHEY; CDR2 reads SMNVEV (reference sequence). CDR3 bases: TGTGCCAGCAGTTTCAGGGGGCTCTATGGCTACACCTTC. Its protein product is CASSFRGLYGYTF.

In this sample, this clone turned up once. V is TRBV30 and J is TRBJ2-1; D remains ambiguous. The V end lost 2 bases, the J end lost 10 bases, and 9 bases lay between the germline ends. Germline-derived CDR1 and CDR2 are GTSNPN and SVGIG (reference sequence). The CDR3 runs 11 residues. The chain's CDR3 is CAWSFKEEQFF. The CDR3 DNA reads TGTGCCTGGAGTTTCAAGGAGGAGCAGTTCTTC.

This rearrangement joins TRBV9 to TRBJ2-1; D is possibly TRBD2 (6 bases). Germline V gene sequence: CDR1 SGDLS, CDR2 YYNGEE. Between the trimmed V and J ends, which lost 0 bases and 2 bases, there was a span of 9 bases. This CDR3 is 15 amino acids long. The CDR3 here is CASSVDGGAYNEQFF. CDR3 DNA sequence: TGTGCCAGCAGCGTAGACGGGGGAGCCTACAATGAGCAGTTCTTC.

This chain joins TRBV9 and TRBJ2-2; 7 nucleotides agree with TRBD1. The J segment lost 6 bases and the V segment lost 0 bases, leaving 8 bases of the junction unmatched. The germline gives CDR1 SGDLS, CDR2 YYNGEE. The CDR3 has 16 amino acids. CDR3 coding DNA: TGTGCCAGCAGCGTAGATCCAGGGGGATTTGCCGGGGAGCTGTTTTTT. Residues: CASSVDPGGFAGELFF.

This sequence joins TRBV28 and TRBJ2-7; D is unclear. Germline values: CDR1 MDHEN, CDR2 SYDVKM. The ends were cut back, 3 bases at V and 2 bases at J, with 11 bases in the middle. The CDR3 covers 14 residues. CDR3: CASSFREKPYEQYF. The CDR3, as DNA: TGTGCCAGCAGTTTTCGAGAGAAGCCCTACGAGCAGTACTTC.

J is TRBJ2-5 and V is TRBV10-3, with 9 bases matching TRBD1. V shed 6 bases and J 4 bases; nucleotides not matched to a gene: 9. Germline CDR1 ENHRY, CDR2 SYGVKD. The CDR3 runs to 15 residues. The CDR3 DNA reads TGTGCCATCAGGGGCACAGACAGGGGGGGAGAGACCCAGTACTTC. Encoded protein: CAIRGTDRGGETQYF.

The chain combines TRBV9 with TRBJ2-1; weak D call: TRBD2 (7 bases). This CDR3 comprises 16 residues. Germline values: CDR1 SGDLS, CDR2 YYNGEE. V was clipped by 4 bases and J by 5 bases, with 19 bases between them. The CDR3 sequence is CASSPRGGAVDNEQFF. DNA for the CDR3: TGTGCCAGCAGCCCGAGGGGGGGGGCTGTGGACAATGAGCAGTTCTTC. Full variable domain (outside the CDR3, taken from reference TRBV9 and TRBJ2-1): DSGVTQTPKHLITATGQRVTLRCSPRSGDLSVYWYQQSLDQGLQFLIQYYNGEERAKGNILERFSAQQFPDLHSELNLSSLELGDSALYFCASSPRGGAVDNEQFFGPGTRLTVL.

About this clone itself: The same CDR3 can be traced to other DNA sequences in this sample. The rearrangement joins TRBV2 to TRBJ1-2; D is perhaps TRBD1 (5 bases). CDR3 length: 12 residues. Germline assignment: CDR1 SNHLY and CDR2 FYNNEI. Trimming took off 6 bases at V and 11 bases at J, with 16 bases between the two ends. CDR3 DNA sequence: TGTGCCAGCAGCTACGACCAGGGACTTTACACCTTC. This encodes CASSYDQGLYTF.

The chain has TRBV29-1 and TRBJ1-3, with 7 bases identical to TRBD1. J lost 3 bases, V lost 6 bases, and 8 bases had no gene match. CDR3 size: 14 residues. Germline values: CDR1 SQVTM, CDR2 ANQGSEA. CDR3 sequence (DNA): TGCAGCGTAACAGGGGTCGAGTTTGGAAACACCATATATTTT. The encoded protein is CSVTGVEFGNTIYF.

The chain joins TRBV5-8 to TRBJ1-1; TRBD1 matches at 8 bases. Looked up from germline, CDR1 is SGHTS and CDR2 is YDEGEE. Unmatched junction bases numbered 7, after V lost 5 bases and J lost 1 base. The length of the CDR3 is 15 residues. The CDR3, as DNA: TGTGCCAGCAGTCTTCCCGGGACAGGGAACACTGAAGCTTTCTTT. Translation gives CASSLPGTGNTEAFF.

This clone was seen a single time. DNA for the CDR3: TGTGCCAGCAACGACCAGCGGCAGGGGCTTACCTACGAGCAGTACTTC. As protein: CASNDQRQGLTYEQYF. The genes are TRBV5-5 and TRBJ2-7, with D possibly being TRBD1 (6 bases). From germline, CDR1 is SGHKS and CDR2 YYEKEE (reference sequence). CDR3 length: 16 amino acids. The V gene lost 6 bases and the J gene lost 2 bases, with 21 bases spanning the gap.

CDR3 amino acids: CASSPQNRGGTQYF. DNA for the CDR3: TGTGCCAGTAGTCCCCAGAACAGGGGAGGGACCCAGTACTTC. The rearrangement joins TRBV19 to TRBJ2-5, with D possibly TRBD1 on 7 matching bases. This CDR3 has 14 amino acids. Per germline, CDR1 LNHDA and CDR2 SQIVND (reference sequence). Trimming left V 5 bases short and J 7 bases short, with 17 bases between.

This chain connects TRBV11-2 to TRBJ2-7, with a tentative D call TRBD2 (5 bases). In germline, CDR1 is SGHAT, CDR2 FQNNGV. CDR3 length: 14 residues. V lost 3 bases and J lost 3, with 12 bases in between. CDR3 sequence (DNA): TGTGCCAGCAGCTTGCAGCGGATCAACTACGAGCAGTACTTC. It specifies CASSLQRINYEQYF.

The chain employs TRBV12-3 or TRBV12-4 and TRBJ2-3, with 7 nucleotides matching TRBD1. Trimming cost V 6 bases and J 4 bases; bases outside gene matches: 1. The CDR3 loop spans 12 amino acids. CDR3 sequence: CASRGTADTQYF. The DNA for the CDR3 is TGTGCCAGCAGGGGGACAGCAGATACGCAGTATTTT.

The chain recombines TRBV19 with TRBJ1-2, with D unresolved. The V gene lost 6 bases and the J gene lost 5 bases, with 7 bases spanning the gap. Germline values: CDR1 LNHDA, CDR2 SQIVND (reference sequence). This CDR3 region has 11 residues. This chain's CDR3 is CASSELYGYTF. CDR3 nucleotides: TGTGCCAGTAGCGAACTTTATGGCTACACCTTC.